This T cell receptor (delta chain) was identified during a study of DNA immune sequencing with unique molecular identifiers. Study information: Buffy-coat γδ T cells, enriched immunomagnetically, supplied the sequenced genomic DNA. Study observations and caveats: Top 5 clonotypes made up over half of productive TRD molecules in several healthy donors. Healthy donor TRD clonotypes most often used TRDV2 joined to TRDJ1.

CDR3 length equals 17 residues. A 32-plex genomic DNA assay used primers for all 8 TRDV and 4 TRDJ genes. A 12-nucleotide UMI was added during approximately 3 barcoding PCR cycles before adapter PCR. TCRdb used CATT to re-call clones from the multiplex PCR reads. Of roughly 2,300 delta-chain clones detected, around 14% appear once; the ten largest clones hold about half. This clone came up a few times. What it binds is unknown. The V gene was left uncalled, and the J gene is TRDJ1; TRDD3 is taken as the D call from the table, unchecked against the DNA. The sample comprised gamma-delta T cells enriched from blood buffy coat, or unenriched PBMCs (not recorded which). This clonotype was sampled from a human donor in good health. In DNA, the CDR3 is TGTGCTCTTGGGGAATCACGATTTGAAGCGATCACCGATAAACTCATCTTT. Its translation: CALGESRFEAITDKLIF.